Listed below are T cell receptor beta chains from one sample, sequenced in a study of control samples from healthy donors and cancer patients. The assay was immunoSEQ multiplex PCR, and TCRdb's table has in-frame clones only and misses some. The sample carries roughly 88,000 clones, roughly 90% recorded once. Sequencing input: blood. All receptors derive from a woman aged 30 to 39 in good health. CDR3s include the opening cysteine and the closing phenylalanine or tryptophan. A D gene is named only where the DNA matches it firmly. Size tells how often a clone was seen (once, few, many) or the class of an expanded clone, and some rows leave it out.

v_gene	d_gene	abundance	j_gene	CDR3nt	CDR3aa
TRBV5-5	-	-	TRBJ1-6	TGTGCCAGCAGCTTGGACAGGGTCGGTAGTTCACCCCTCCACTTT	CASSLDRVGSSPLHF
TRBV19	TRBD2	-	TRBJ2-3	TGTGCCAGTAGTATACGGTCTAGCGGGGGGGCGAGGGGCACAGATACGCAGTATTTT	CASSIRSSGGARGTDTQYF
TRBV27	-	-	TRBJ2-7	TGTGCCAGCAGTTTAGTAGGTCTAGCAAATTACGAGCAGTACTTC	CASSLVGLANYEQYF
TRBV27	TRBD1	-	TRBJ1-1	TGTGCCAGCAGTTTGGACAGGGACCCCAACACTGAAGCTTTCTTT	CASSLDRDPNTEAFF
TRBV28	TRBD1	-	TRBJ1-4	TGTGCCAGCAGTCTCGGGACAGGGCCGTCTGAGGGACTGTTTTTT	CASSLGTGPSEGLFF
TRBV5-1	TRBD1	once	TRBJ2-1	TGCGCCAGCAGTTCCGGACAGGGCCCCGGCAATGAGCAGTTCTTC	CASSSGQGPGNEQFF
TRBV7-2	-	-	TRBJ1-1	TGTGCCAGCAGACCCCAATCCGGTTCGAACACTGAAGCTTTCTTT	CASRPQSGSNTEAFF
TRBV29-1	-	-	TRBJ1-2	TGCAGCGTTGAAGGGGCCGGCTTTAACTATGGCTACACCTTC	CSVEGAGFNYGYTF
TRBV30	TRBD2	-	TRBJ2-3	TGTGCCTGGAGTGGCGGACTAGCAGATACGCAGTATTTT	CAWSGGLADTQYF
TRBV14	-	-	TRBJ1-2	TGTGCCAGCAGCCAAGATCGGGGGGGGAGCGGCTACACCTTC	CASSQDRGGSGYTF
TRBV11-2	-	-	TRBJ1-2	TGTGCCAGCAGCTTAGATAATATAGGGGTCTATGGCTACACCTTC	CASSLDNIGVYGYTF
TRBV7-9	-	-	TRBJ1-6	TGTGCCAGCAGCTTAGGGGGGCCGCGTTCACCCCTCCACTTT	CASSLGGPRSPLHF
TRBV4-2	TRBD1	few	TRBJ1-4	TGTGCCAGCAGCCAAGGGACGGGAGGGGGCACGGAAAAACTGTTTTTT	CASSQGTGGGTEKLFF
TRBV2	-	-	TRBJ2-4	TGTGCCAGCAGTCTGCGGACGGGCCTAGCCAAAAACATTCAGTACTTC	CASSLRTGLAKNIQYF
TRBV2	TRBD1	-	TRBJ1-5	TGTGCCAGCAGGGACAGGGAGCCCAGTCAGCCCCAGCATTTT	CASRDREPSQPQHF
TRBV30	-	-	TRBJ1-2	TGTGCCTGGTCCCCGTTAGGGCCCCCTAACTATGGCTACACCTTC	CAWSPLGPPNYGYTF
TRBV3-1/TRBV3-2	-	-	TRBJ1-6	TGTGCCAGCAGCCCGGGGACGGTGAATTCACCCCTCCACTTT	CASSPGTVNSPLHF
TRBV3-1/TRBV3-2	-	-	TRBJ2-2	TGTGCCAGCAGCCCAACACATGGGGCCGGGGAGCTGTTTTTT	CASSPTHGAGELFF
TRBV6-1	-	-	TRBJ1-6	TGTGCCAGCAGTGAGTTACGACAGGCTAATTCACCCCTCCACTTT	CASSELRQANSPLHF
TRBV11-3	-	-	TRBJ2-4	TGTGCCAGCCGGATACCGTGGGGGAAGATAGCCAAAAACATTCAGTACTTC	CASRIPWGKIAKNIQYF
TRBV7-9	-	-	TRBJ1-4	TGTGCCAGCAGCTTAGCTCGACAGAACTTAAATGAAAAACTGTTTTTT	CASSLARQNLNEKLFF
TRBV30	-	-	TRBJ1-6	TGTGCCTGGAGTGTACGGCAGGGCCGATCACCCCTCCACTTT	CAWSVRQGRSPLHF
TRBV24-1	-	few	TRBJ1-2	TGTGCCACCAGTGACCGATTCGGTGGCTACACCTTC	CATSDRFGGYTF
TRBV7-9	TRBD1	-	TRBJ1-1	TGTGCCAGCAGCCCAGGGACAGGGGGCTTTGCAGCTTTCTTT	CASSPGTGGFAAFF
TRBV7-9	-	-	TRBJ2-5	TGTGCCAGCAGCTTTTTGTCGGGAGTAGGGGAGACCCAGTACTTC	CASSFLSGVGETQYF
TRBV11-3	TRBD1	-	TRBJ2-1	TGTGCCAGCAGCGGGCAGACAGGGGGAAGTTTGGATGAGCAGTTCTTC	CASSGQTGGSLDEQFF
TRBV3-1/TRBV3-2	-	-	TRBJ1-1	TGTGCCAGCAGCCCCTACGGAGAGGTAGTGAACACTGAAGCTTTCTTT	CASSPYGEVVNTEAFF
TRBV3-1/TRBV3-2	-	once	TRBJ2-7	TGTGCCAGCAGCCAAGTGGGGGGGCTGCAGGAGCAGTACTTC	CASSQVGGLQEQYF
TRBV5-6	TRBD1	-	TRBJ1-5	TGTGCCAGCAGCACGGACAGGGGGCGAGGCAATCAGCCCCAGCATTTT	CASSTDRGRGNQPQHF
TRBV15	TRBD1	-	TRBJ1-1	TGTGCCACCAGCGGTCCGGGACAGGGGGGGACTGAAGCTTTCTTT	CATSGPGQGGTEAFF
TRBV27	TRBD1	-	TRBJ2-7	TGTGCCAGCAGTCGACAGGGACGGTCCTACGAGCAGTACTTC	CASSRQGRSYEQYF
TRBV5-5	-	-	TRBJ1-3	TGTGCCAGCAGCTTGGAACACTCGATCTCTGGAAACACCATATATTTT	CASSLEHSISGNTIYF
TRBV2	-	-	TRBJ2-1	TGTGCCAGCGATGGAGGAGAGCAGTTCTTC	CASDGGEQFF
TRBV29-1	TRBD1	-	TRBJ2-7	TGCAGCGTTGGAGAGGACAGGGTCTACGAGCAGTACTTC	CSVGEDRVYEQYF
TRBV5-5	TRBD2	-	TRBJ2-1	TGTGCCAGCAGCTTGGGACTAGCGGGATCGGGTGAGCAGTTCTTC	CASSLGLAGSGEQFF
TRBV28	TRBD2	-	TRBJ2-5	TGTGCTAGCGGCGGGGGATCGGAGACCCAGTACTTC	CASGGGSETQYF
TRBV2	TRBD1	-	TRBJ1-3	TGTGCCAGCAGTCAGGGACAGGGGGCTCCATTGGATGGAAACACCATATATTTT	CASSQGQGAPLDGNTIYF
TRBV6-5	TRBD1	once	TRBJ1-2	TGTGCCAGCAGTCTCCAGGGGGCTGCTAACTATGGCTACACCTTC	CASSLQGAANYGYTF
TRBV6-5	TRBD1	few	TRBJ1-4	TGTGCCAGCGCTGGTGGGACAGGGGGTAATGAAAAACTGTTTTTT	CASAGGTGGNEKLFF
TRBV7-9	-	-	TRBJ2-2	TGTGCCAGCAGCTTAAGCCAGGGTTTTTTCACCGGGGAGCTGTTTTTT	CASSLSQGFFTGELFF
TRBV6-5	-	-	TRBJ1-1	TGTGCCAGCAGTTACTTCGGGACGGTGAACACTGAAGCTTTCTTT	CASSYFGTVNTEAFF
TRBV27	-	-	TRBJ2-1	TGTGCCAGCAGTGTAAACCGGGACGGGATACCGAGCTCCTACAATGAGCAGTTCTTC	CASSVNRDGIPSSYNEQFF
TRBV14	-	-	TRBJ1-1	TGTGCCAGCAGCCAAGATTTGGGTGCTGTAGCTTTCTTT	CASSQDLGAVAFF
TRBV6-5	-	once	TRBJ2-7	TGTGCCAGCAGACCCGCCGTGGGTGGCTCCTACGAGCAGTACTTC	CASRPAVGGSYEQYF
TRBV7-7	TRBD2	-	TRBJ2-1	TGTGCCAGCAGCTTAGGAGCCGGGACTAACAATGAGCAGTTCTTC	CASSLGAGTNNEQFF
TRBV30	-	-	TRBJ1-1	TGTGCGCAAAAGGGTAACACTGAAGCTTTCTTT	CAQKGNTEAFF
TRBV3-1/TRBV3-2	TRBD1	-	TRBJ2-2	TGTGCCAGCAGTCCGCCCGGGACAGGGGGCAACACCGGGGAGCTGTTTTTT	CASSPPGTGGNTGELFF
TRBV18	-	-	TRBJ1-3	TGTGCCAGCTCACCAGCATGGCAGGGAAGTTACACCATATATTTT	CASSPAWQGSYTIYF
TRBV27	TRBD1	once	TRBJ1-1	TGTGCCAGCAGTCCATCGACAGGGGGAATAGCTGAAGCTTTCTTT	CASSPSTGGIAEAFF
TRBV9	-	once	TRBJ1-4	TGTGCCAGCAGCGTAGGGTTGGGGGATGAAAAACTGTTTTTT	CASSVGLGDEKLFF
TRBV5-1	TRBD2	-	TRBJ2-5	TGCGCCAGCAGCTTGGGTAGCGGGAGGACGGACAAAGAGACCCAGTACTTC	CASSLGSGRTDKETQYF
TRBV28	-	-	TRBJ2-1	TGTGCCAGCAGAACGTATTTAGATGAGCAGTTCTTC	CASRTYLDEQFF
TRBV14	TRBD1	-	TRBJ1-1	TGTGCCAGCAGCCAGGGACAGGCACGGAATAAGGCTTTCTTT	CASSQGQARNKAFF
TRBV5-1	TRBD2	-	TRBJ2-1	TGCGCCAGCAGCTTGGTTGGGGGGGTCCATGAGCAGTTCTTC	CASSLVGGVHEQFF
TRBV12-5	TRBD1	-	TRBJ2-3	TGTGCTAGTGGTTTACAGGGGGGTAGCACAGATACGCAGTATTTT	CASGLQGGSTDTQYF